Below, one T cell receptor (beta chain) is given with its context. Antigen unknown. The data were taken from a study of blood T cells in healthy people across ages. Overall study results and limits: The CMV status of each donor remained undetermined, and this could have confounded shifts in expanded clonotypes.

Next came a second PCR, run for about 7 to 12 cycles, which used a sample-barcoded 5' primer along with a J-beta primer mix. TCRdb analysed the 5' RACE reads with MiXCR anew, one entry per CDR3 protein. The sample records approximately 800,000 distinct CDR3 sequences, less than 60% being singletons. CDR3 length: 16 amino acids. V lost 6 bases, J lost 7 bases, and 13 bases stayed unmatched. The source material was blood. The chain combines TRBV12-3 or TRBV12-4 with TRBJ2-3, with 10 bases that match TRBD1. This sequence originates from a man older than 75 in good health. CDR3 loop: CASSPKRDRGLNTQYF. For the CDR3, the DNA is TGTGCCAGCAGCCCTAAAAGGGACAGGGGTTTGAATACGCAGTATTTT.